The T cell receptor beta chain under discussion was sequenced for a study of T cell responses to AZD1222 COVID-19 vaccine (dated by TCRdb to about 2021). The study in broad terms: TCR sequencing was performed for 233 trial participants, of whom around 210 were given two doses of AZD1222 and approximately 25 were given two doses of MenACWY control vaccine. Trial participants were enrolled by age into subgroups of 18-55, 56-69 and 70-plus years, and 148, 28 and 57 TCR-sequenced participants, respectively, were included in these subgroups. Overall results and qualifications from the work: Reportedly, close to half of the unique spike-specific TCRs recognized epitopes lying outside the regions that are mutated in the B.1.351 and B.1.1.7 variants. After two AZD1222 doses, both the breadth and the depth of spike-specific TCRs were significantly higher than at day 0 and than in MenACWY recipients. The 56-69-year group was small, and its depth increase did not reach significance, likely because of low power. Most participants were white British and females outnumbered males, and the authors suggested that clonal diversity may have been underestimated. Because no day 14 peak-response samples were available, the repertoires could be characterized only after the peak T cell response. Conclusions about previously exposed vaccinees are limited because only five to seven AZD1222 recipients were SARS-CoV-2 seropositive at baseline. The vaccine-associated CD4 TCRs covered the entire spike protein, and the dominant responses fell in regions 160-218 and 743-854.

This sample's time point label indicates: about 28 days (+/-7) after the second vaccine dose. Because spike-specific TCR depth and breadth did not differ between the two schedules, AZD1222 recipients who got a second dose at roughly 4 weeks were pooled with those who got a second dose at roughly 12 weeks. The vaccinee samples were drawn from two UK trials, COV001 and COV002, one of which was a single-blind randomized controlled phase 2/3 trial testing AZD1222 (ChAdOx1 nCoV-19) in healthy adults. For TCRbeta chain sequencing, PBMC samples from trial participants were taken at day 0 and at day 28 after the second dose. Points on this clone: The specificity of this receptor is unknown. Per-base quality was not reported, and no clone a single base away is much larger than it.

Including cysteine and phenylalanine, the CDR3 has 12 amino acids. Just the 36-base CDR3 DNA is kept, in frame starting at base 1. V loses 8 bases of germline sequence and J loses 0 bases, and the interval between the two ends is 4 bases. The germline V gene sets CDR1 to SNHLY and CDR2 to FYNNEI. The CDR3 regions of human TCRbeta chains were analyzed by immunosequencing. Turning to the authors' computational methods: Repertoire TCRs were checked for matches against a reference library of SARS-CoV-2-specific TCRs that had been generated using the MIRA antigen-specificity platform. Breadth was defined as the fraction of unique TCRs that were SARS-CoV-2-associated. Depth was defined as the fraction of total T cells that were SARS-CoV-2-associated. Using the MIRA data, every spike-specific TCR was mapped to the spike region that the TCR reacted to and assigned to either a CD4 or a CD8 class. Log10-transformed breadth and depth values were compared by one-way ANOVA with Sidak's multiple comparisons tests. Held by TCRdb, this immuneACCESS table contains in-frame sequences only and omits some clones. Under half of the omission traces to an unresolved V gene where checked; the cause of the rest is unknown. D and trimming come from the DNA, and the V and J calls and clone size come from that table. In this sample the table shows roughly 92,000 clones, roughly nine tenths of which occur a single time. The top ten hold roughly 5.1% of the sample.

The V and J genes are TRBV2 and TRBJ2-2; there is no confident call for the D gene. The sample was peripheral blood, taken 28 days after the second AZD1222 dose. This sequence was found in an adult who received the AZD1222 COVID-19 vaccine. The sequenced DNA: TGTGCCAGCGCCGCGAACACCGGGGAGCTGTTTTTT. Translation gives CASAANTGELFF.